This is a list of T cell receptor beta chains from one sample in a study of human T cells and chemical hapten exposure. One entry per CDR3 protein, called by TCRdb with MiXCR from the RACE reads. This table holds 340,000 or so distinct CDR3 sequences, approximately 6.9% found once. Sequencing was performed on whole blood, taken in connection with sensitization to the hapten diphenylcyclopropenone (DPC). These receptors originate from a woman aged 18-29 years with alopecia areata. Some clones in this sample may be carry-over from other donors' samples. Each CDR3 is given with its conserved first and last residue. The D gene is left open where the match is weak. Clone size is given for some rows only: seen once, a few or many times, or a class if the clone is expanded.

cdr3_nt: TGTGCCAGCAGTGACACCCTCGTTTATACGCAGTATTTT; cdr3_aa: CASSDTLVYTQYF; d_call: .; v_call: TRBV6-1; j_call: TRBJ2-3; clone_size: few
cdr3_nt: TGTGCCAGCTCACCTGCTCCAGGGAGGACTGAAGCTTTCTTT; cdr3_aa: CASSPAPGRTEAFF; d_call: .; v_call: TRBV18; j_call: TRBJ1-1; clone_size: many
cdr3_nt: TGTGCCAGCGCACGACAGGGTAGTAATTCACCCCTCCACTTT; cdr3_aa: CASARQGSNSPLHF; d_call: TRBD1; v_call: TRBV5-4; j_call: TRBJ1-6; clone_size: .
cdr3_nt: TGCAGCGTTGACCTAAGCCCCCGGCCCCAGAGCGATGAGCAGTTCTTC; cdr3_aa: CSVDLSPRPQSDEQFF; d_call: .; v_call: TRBV29-1; j_call: TRBJ2-1; clone_size: .
cdr3_nt: TGTGCCAGCAGCCGACAGGGTTACGGGGAGCTGTTTTTT; cdr3_aa: CASSRQGYGELFF; d_call: TRBD1; v_call: TRBV7-2; j_call: TRBJ2-2; clone_size: few
cdr3_nt: TGTGCCAGCAGCCGGACTGAAGCTTTCTTT; cdr3_aa: CASSRTEAFF; d_call: .; v_call: TRBV13; j_call: TRBJ1-1; clone_size: .
cdr3_nt: TGTGCCAGCATCCCCTCGGCGCGGAGCACAGATACGCAGTATTTT; cdr3_aa: CASIPSARSTDTQYF; d_call: .; v_call: TRBV13; j_call: TRBJ2-3; clone_size: few
cdr3_nt: TGCGCCAGCAAAGGACAGTCGAACACTGAAGCTTTCTTT; cdr3_aa: CASKGQSNTEAFF; d_call: .; v_call: TRBV5-1; j_call: TRBJ1-1; clone_size: .
cdr3_nt: TGTGCCAGCAGTTACTCGTTCTTTCCCACGGGGGGCCAGAATGGCTACACCTTC; cdr3_aa: CASSYSFFPTGGQNGYTF; d_call: .; v_call: TRBV6-5; j_call: TRBJ1-2; clone_size: few
cdr3_nt: TGTGCCAGCAGTTTTGTGAGGGGACGAAGGACTGAAGCTTTCTTT; cdr3_aa: CASSFVRGRRTEAFF; d_call: .; v_call: TRBV6-2/TRBV6-3; j_call: TRBJ1-1; clone_size: few
cdr3_nt: TGTGCCAGCTCACCGGGAATAGATTCACCCCTCCACTTT; cdr3_aa: CASSPGIDSPLHF; d_call: .; v_call: TRBV18; j_call: TRBJ1-6; clone_size: few
cdr3_nt: TGTGCCAGCTCACGGGGCCGGACAAGCACAGATACGCAGTATTTT; cdr3_aa: CASSRGRTSTDTQYF; d_call: .; v_call: TRBV18; j_call: TRBJ2-3; clone_size: few
cdr3_nt: TGCGCCAGCAGCTTGGAACCAGGGAAGTATCAGCCCCAGCATTTT; cdr3_aa: CASSLEPGKYQPQHF; d_call: .; v_call: TRBV5-1; j_call: TRBJ1-5; clone_size: .
cdr3_nt: TGCAGTGCCCTCCGTCCGGACGGCTATGGCTACACCTTC; cdr3_aa: CSALRPDGYGYTF; d_call: .; v_call: TRBV20-1; j_call: TRBJ1-2; clone_size: many
cdr3_nt: TGTGCCAGCTCACCTCGGACCGTACCTAATTCACCCCTCCACTTT; cdr3_aa: CASSPRTVPNSPLHF; d_call: .; v_call: TRBV18; j_call: TRBJ1-6; clone_size: many
cdr3_nt: TGTGCCAGCAGCCCCGGGACAGGGGTTTCGTTCTTC; cdr3_aa: CASSPGTGVSFF; d_call: TRBD1; v_call: TRBV7-2; j_call: TRBJ2-1; clone_size: many
cdr3_nt: TGCAGTGCGAAAAGGGAGCAGCCCCAGCATTTT; cdr3_aa: CSAKREQPQHF; d_call: .; v_call: TRBV20-1; j_call: TRBJ1-5; clone_size: .
cdr3_nt: TGTGCCAGCAGCCCCGATGAATCCTACGAGCAGTACTTC; cdr3_aa: CASSPDESYEQYF; d_call: .; v_call: TRBV5-4; j_call: TRBJ2-7; clone_size: few
cdr3_nt: TGCGCCAGCAGCCCTGGACAGGGGGCTCGGAATGAGCAGTTCTTC; cdr3_aa: CASSPGQGARNEQFF; d_call: TRBD1; v_call: TRBV4-1; j_call: TRBJ2-1; clone_size: many
cdr3_nt: TGCAGTGCTAGGCGCGGAATAGACTATGGCTACACCTTC; cdr3_aa: CSARRGIDYGYTF; d_call: .; v_call: TRBV20-1; j_call: TRBJ1-2; clone_size: few
cdr3_nt: TGTGCCAGCAATAAGCGGGGGCAAATCTACAATGAGCAGTTCTTC; cdr3_aa: CASNKRGQIYNEQFF; d_call: TRBD2; v_call: TRBV28; j_call: TRBJ2-1; clone_size: few
cdr3_nt: TGCGCCAGCAGCTTGGCGGGACTTAACTCCAGGGGTGAGCAGTTCTTC; cdr3_aa: CASSLAGLNSRGEQFF; d_call: .; v_call: TRBV5-1; j_call: TRBJ2-1; clone_size: few
cdr3_nt: TGTGCCAGCAGTGAGCCGGCGGTAAACATTCAGTACTTC; cdr3_aa: CASSEPAVNIQYF; d_call: .; v_call: TRBV2; j_call: TRBJ2-4; clone_size: many
cdr3_nt: TGCGCCAGCAACACGGGACAGACAGGTTCACCCCTCCACTTT; cdr3_aa: CASNTGQTGSPLHF; d_call: TRBD1; v_call: TRBV5-1; j_call: TRBJ1-6; clone_size: .
cdr3_nt: TGTGCCAGCAGTTACGGGGGGACAGGGGTCAGCTATGGCTACACCTTC; cdr3_aa: CASSYGGTGVSYGYTF; d_call: TRBD1; v_call: TRBV6-2/TRBV6-3; j_call: TRBJ1-2; clone_size: few
cdr3_nt: TGTGCCAGCAGTGAAGGCGGGTACAATGAGCAGTTCTTC; cdr3_aa: CASSEGGYNEQFF; d_call: .; v_call: TRBV2; j_call: TRBJ2-1; clone_size: few
cdr3_nt: TGTGCCAGCACCCCATCCGGGTACCAAGAGACCCAGTACTTC; cdr3_aa: CASTPSGYQETQYF; d_call: .; v_call: TRBV12-3/TRBV12-4; j_call: TRBJ2-5; clone_size: many
cdr3_nt: TGTGCCAGCTCACTATACGGGACAGAAGAGACCCAGTACTTC; cdr3_aa: CASSLYGTEETQYF; d_call: TRBD1; v_call: TRBV18; j_call: TRBJ2-5; clone_size: many
cdr3_nt: TGTGCCAGCAGGCCTACCGATCAGATGGAGTTCTTC; cdr3_aa: CASRPTDQMEFF; d_call: .; v_call: TRBV6-6; j_call: TRBJ2-1; clone_size: .
cdr3_nt: TGTGCCAGCAGTCCAGGCGACAGACCGAACACTGAAGCTTTCTTT; cdr3_aa: CASSPGDRPNTEAFF; d_call: .; v_call: TRBV5-1; j_call: TRBJ1-1; clone_size: many
cdr3_nt: TGTGCCAGCAGCTTAGCAGACTATGAAGCTTTCTTT; cdr3_aa: CASSLADYEAFF; d_call: .; v_call: TRBV7-9; j_call: TRBJ1-1; clone_size: many
cdr3_nt: TGTGCCAGCAGTCCCCCGGGACAGCGTGAAGCTTTCTTT; cdr3_aa: CASSPPGQREAFF; d_call: TRBD1; v_call: TRBV6-5; j_call: TRBJ1-1; clone_size: .
cdr3_nt: TGTGCCACGGAGGGGGGCGGCACAGATACGCAGTATTTT; cdr3_aa: CATEGGGTDTQYF; d_call: .; v_call: TRBV24-1; j_call: TRBJ2-3; clone_size: few
cdr3_nt: TGTGCCAGCATTCTCCACCCCGGGACAGGGTCTACAGATACGCAGTATTTT; cdr3_aa: CASILHPGTGSTDTQYF; d_call: TRBD1; v_call: TRBV6-1; j_call: TRBJ2-3; clone_size: few
cdr3_nt: TGCGCCAGCAGCCGAACCCTCCGGAGGGACACTGAAGCTTTCTTT; cdr3_aa: CASSRTLRRDTEAFF; d_call: .; v_call: TRBV4-3; j_call: TRBJ1-1; clone_size: once
cdr3_nt: TGTGCCAGCAGCTCGGTCCTAGCGGATGCCTACAATGAGCAGTTCTTC; cdr3_aa: CASSSVLADAYNEQFF; d_call: TRBD2; v_call: TRBV6-5; j_call: TRBJ2-1; clone_size: .
cdr3_nt: TGTGCCAGCAGCCTAGCGGGGGCCAACAATGAGCAGTTCTTC; cdr3_aa: CASSLAGANNEQFF; d_call: TRBD2; v_call: TRBV7-3; j_call: TRBJ2-1; clone_size: few
cdr3_nt: TGTGCCATCAGGGATTACCTCACAGATACGCAGTATTTT; cdr3_aa: CAIRDYLTDTQYF; d_call: .; v_call: TRBV10-3; j_call: TRBJ2-3; clone_size: .
cdr3_nt: TGTGCCAGCAGTTTCCAGGGTAGCACAGATACGCAGTATTTT; cdr3_aa: CASSFQGSTDTQYF; d_call: .; v_call: TRBV12-3/TRBV12-4; j_call: TRBJ2-3; clone_size: many
cdr3_nt: TGTGCCAGCAGTTTATCGCGGCAGTTGAATTCACCCCTCCACTTT; cdr3_aa: CASSLSRQLNSPLHF; d_call: .; v_call: TRBV12-3/TRBV12-4; j_call: TRBJ1-6; clone_size: many
cdr3_nt: TGTGCCAGCATGCCGGACGCAAATCCGTACAATGAGCAGTTCTTC; cdr3_aa: CASMPDANPYNEQFF; d_call: .; v_call: TRBV7-2; j_call: TRBJ2-1; clone_size: many
cdr3_nt: TGTGCCATCAGTGCCGATTTCGGGACTAGCGGGGGGTCGAGCCCAGATACGCAGTATTTT; cdr3_aa: CAISADFGTSGGSSPDTQYF; d_call: TRBD2; v_call: TRBV10-3; j_call: TRBJ2-3; clone_size: .
cdr3_nt: TGCAGTGCTCTAGCGGGGGGTGTCACAGATACGCAGTATTTT; cdr3_aa: CSALAGGVTDTQYF; d_call: TRBD2; v_call: TRBV20-1; j_call: TRBJ2-3; clone_size: few
cdr3_nt: TGTGCCAGTCAAGACCGGGACGGTCAGTTCACAGATACGCAGTATTTT; cdr3_aa: CASQDRDGQFTDTQYF; d_call: .; v_call: TRBV12-3/TRBV12-4; j_call: TRBJ2-3; clone_size: many
cdr3_nt: TGCGCCAGCAGCTTGAGTAGCGGAAGCACAGATACGCAGTATTTT; cdr3_aa: CASSLSSGSTDTQYF; d_call: .; v_call: TRBV5-1; j_call: TRBJ2-3; clone_size: many
cdr3_nt: TGTGCCAGCAATGGAATTTCAGGGGTGACGCAGTATTTT; cdr3_aa: CASNGISGVTQYF; d_call: .; v_call: TRBV2; j_call: TRBJ2-3; clone_size: many